This TCR beta chain is from a study of blood T cell repertoires in COVID-19. TCRdb keeps only in-frame clones here, not all; method: immunoSEQ multiplex PCR. The data contain about 99,000 clones, 87% of them singletons. The sequenced sample consisted of peripheral blood. This TCR derives from a man aged 50-60 years with acute or convalescent COVID-19.

The CDR3 DNA reads TGTGCCAGCAGCTCCGGGACTCCCTTTTCTCTCTCCGAGGGGGAGCTGTTTTTT. As protein: CASSSGTPFSLSEGELFF. The V gene is TRBV3-1 (or the pseudogene TRBV3-2), the J gene TRBJ2-2; tentative D call: TRBD2 (6 bases). The germline gives CDR1 LGHDT, CDR2 YNNKEL (reference sequence). The V end lost 5 bases, the J end lost 8 bases, and 27 bases lay between the germline ends. This CDR3 comprises 18 residues.